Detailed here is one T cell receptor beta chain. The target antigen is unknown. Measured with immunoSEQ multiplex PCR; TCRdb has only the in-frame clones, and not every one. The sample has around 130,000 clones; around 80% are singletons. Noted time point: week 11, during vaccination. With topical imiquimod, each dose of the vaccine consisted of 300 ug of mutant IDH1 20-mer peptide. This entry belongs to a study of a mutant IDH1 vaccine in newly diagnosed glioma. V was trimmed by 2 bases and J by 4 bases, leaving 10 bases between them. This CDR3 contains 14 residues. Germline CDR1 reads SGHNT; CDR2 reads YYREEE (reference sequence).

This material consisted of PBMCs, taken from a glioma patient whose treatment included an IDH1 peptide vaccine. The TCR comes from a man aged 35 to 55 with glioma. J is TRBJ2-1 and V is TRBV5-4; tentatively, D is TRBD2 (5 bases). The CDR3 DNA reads TGTGCCAGCAGCTTAGTCGGGGTTTACAATGAGCAGTTCTTC. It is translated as CASSLVGVYNEQFF. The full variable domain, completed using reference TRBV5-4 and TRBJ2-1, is ETGVTQSPTHLIKTRGQQVTLRCSSQSGHNTVSWYQQALGQGPQFIFQYYREEENGRGNFPPRFSGLQFPNYSSELNVNALELDDSALYLCASSLVGVYNEQFFGPGTRLTVL.